There are a few counts of the clone carrying this T cell receptor beta chain. Its antigen is unknown. This entry comes from a study of a mutant IDH1 vaccine in newly diagnosed glioma. Overall study: Patients previously underwent radiotherapy, temozolomide, or both, and most underwent both. Week 35 brought visit V12, which was followed by visit V13 at week 47.

Sequencing used immunoSEQ multiplex PCR; TCRdb keeps in-frame clones, though not all of them. The repertoire holds 30,000 or so clones, with roughly 75% as singletons. Time point reported: week 35, safety follow-up. A single vaccine dose contained 300 ug of mutant IDH1 20-mer peptide, and topical imiquimod was used with it. Tumors from donors were new WHO grade 3 or 4 IDH1-mutant astrocytomas with ATRX loss. This CDR3 is built from 15 residues. Per the germline V gene, CDR1 is MNHEY and CDR2 is SVGAGI. Trimming left V 0 bases short and J 7 bases short, with 15 bases between. This specimen was PBMCs, taken from a glioma patient whose treatment included an IDH1 peptide vaccine. This receptor was obtained from a man between 40 and 49 years old with glioma. Some clones in this sample may be carry-over from other donors' samples. The chain links TRBV6-5 to TRBJ1-2; perhaps TRBD1 as D (6 bases). CDR3 amino acids: CASSYSGRTGSGYTF. DNA of the CDR3: TGTGCCAGCAGTTACTCAGGTCGAACAGGGAGTGGCTACACCTTC.